Given below is one T cell receptor (beta chain) in context. The sample originates from a study of blood T cell repertoires in COVID-19. Looking at the study overall: The samples span acute and convalescent COVID-19 from the United States, Italy and Spain. Sources were T cells, B-cell-depleted T cells, or PBMCs; the material itself was cDNA or gDNA.

The germline gives CDR1 SGHRS, CDR2 YFSETQ. The CDR3 has 15 amino acids. The V end was cut by 0 bases, the J end by 9 bases, with 16 bases between. Patients in Seattle were enrolled during active infection, then followed longitudinally. Generated by immunoSEQ multiplex PCR, the TCRdb table keeps only in-frame clones and is missing some. Of approximately 500,000 clones detected, roughly 89% appear once; the ten largest clones hold about 1%. The gene calls are TRBV5-1 and TRBJ2-1, with D maybe TRBD1 (6 bases). This TCR derives from a man aged 18 to 29 with COVID-19, enrolled during active disease. The source material was peripheral blood. The CDR3 protein is CASSLGRGEGGEQFF. In nucleotides, the CDR3 is TGCGCCAGCAGCTTGGGGAGAGGGGAAGGGGGTGAGCAGTTCTTC.